The rows below give T cell receptor beta chains drawn from one sample of a study of T cell responses to AZD1222 COVID-19 vaccine. The protocol was immunoSEQ multiplex PCR, while the TCRdb copy is restricted to in-frame clones and leaves out a portion. The sample shows about 120,000 clones, roughly nine tenths of them seen only once. This specimen was peripheral blood, taken on day 0 of AZD1222 vaccination. The source of these receptors is an adult in good health. The CDR3 runs from the conserved cysteine through the conserved F or W. D genes are given only for firm matches. Not all rows give a size; the values are once, few, many and, for expanded clones, a class.

d_call clone_size j_call v_call cdr3_nt cdr3_aa
NA NA TRBJ1-1 TRBV5-4 TGTGCCAGCAGCTTGGACCCCAACACTGAAGCTTTCTTT CASSLDPNTEAFF
TRBD1 NA TRBJ2-2 TRBV7-2 TGTGCCAGCAGCAAGGACAGGCTCGTCACCGGGGAGCTGTTTTTT CASSKDRLVTGELFF
NA NA TRBJ1-6 TRBV27 TGTGCCAGCAGTCCCGATACGGGAGGGTTGGATTCACCCCTCCACTTT CASSPDTGGLDSPLHF
NA NA TRBJ2-1 TRBV3-1/TRBV3-2 TGTGCCAGCAGTTCCGAGAGGCATGAGCAGTTCTTC CASSSERHEQFF
TRBD1 NA TRBJ1-4 TRBV27 TGTGCCAGCAGTCGACAGGGGGCGTCGGCTAATGAAAAACTGTTTTTT CASSRQGASANEKLFF
TRBD1 NA TRBJ2-2 TRBV11-1 TGTGCCAGCAGCCCGACAGGGGCGGCCGGGGAGCTGTTTTTT CASSPTGAAGELFF
NA NA TRBJ2-2 TRBV5-4 TGTGCCAGCAGCTCCAAACAGGGCGCGAACACCGGGGAGCTGTTTTTT CASSSKQGANTGELFF
NA NA TRBJ1-3 TRBV5-4 TGTGCCAGCAGCTTGGACGGTGACTCTGGAAACACCATATATTTT CASSLDGDSGNTIYF
NA few TRBJ2-5 TRBV25-1 TGTGCCAGCAGTGAATCGAGTAGGGAATGGGTTCGAGGAGAGACCCAGTACTTC CASSESSREWVRGETQYF
NA NA TRBJ2-2 TRBV27 TGTGCCAGCAGTCCAGGAGGGTCCGCCGGGGAGCTGTTTTTT CASSPGGSAGELFF
TRBD1 NA TRBJ2-2 TRBV5-1 TGCGCCAGCAGCTTCCGGAGACAGGGGACGGTCCCCGGGGAGCTGTTTTTT CASSFRRQGTVPGELFF
NA NA TRBJ1-2 TRBV7-6 TGTGCCAGCAGCCCCCAGGGGCATAGCTATGGCTACACCTTC CASSPQGHSYGYTF
NA NA TRBJ2-6 TRBV5-4 TGTGCCAGCAGCCCTGGACGGAACTCTGGGGCCAACGTCCTGACTTTC CASSPGRNSGANVLTF
NA NA TRBJ2-5 TRBV11-2 TGTGCCAGCAGCTCTTATAGGGGTGACGGCCAAGAGACCCAGTACTTC CASSSYRGDGQETQYF
NA NA TRBJ2-1 TRBV4-3 TGCGCCAGCAGCCAAGACCTCACCTACTCCAATGAGCAGTTCTTC CASSQDLTYSNEQFF
TRBD1 NA TRBJ2-1 TRBV30 TGTGCCTGGAGTCCCAGGGGGTCCAACAATGAGCAGTTCTTC CAWSPRGSNNEQFF
NA NA TRBJ2-3 TRBV28 TGTGCCAGCAGTATAGGGGTGACCTATCTTCCAGATACGCAGTATTTT CASSIGVTYLPDTQYF
NA NA TRBJ1-5 TRBV4-3 TGCGCCAGCAGCCAAGACGGTCTTAGCAATCAGCCCCAGCATTTT CASSQDGLSNQPQHF